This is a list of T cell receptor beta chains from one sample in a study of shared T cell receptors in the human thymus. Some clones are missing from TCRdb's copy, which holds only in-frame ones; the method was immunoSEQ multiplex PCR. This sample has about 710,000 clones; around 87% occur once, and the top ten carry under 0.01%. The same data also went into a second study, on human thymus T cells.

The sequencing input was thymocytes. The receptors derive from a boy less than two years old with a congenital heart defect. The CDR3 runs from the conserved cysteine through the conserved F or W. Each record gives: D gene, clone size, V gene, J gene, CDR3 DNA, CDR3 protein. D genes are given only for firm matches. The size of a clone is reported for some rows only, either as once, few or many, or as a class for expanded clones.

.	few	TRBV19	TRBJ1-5	TGTGCCAGTACACAGGGAGGGCGTACAAGGGATCAGCCCCAGCATTTT	CASTQGGRTRDQPQHF
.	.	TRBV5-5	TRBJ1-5	TGTGCCAGCAGGGTGAGGCCGAGCAATCAGCCCCAGCATTTT	CASRVRPSNQPQHF
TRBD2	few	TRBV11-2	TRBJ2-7	TGTGCCAGCAGCTTAGGGACTAGCGGGAGGGACTACGAGCAGTACTTC	CASSLGTSGRDYEQYF
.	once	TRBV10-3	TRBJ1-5	TGTGCCATCAGTGAAATGGCCCAGCCCCAGCATTTT	CAISEMAQPQHF
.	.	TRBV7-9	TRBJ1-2	TGTGCCAGCAGCCCTCCTCTCGGGTTCCAGTACACCTTC	CASSPPLGFQYTF
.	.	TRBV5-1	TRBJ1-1	TGCGCCAGCAGCATAACTCGGACGGAGGGGAGCACTGAAGCTTTCTTT	CASSITRTEGSTEAFF
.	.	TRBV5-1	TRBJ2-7	TGCGCCAGCAGCCGACAGCTCTCCTACGAGCAGTACTTC	CASSRQLSYEQYF
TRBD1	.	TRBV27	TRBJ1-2	TGTGCCAGCAGTCCCAACCGACAGGGGTCGGACTATGGCTACACCTTC	CASSPNRQGSDYGYTF
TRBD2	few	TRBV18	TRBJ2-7	TGTGCCAGCTCACAAACCGGCACTAGCGAGTCCTACGAGCAGTACTTC	CASSQTGTSESYEQYF
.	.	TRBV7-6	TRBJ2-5	TGTGCCAGCAGCTTAGGAGTGCTAACAGAGACCCAGTACTTC	CASSLGVLTETQYF
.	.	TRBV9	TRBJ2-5	TGTGCCAGCAGCGGAGCAGGGTTCTTGGAGACCCAGTACTTC	CASSGAGFLETQYF
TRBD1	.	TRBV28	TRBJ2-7	TGTGCCAGCAGTTCTGGGACAGACAGTATATTGGAGCAGTACTTC	CASSSGTDSILEQYF
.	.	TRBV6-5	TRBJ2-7	TGTGCCAGCAACGACTATCGAACCTACGAGCAGTACTTC	CASNDYRTYEQYF
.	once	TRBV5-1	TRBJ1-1	TGCGCCAGCAGCCCGAAAGGGGGAAGTAAGACTGAAGCTTTCTTT	CASSPKGGSKTEAFF
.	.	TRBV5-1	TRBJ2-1	TGCGCCAGCAGCTTGGCCATCTACAATGAGCAGTTCTTC	CASSLAIYNEQFF
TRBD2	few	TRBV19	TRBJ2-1	TGTGCCAGTAGTATAAGGGGGACTAGCGGCTACAATGAGCAGTTCTTC	CASSIRGTSGYNEQFF
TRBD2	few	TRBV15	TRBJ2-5	TGTGCCACCAGCAGAGATCGGGGGGGGCATGAAGAGACCCAGTACTTC	CATSRDRGGHEETQYF
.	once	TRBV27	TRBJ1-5	TGTGCCAGCAGTCCGGGATCTACCTCTGGGAATCAGCCCCAGCATTTT	CASSPGSTSGNQPQHF
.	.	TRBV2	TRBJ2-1	TGTGCCAGCAGTGGGCTAGCGAACCACAATGAGCAGTTCTTC	CASSGLANHNEQFF
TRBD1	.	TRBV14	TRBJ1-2	TGTGCCAGCAGCCAAGATATTGATTCGGGCAGGGGGCATCATGGCTACACCTTC	CASSQDIDSGRGHHGYTF
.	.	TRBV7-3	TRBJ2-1	TGTGCCAGCAGCTCCAACAGTACCAGCTCCTACAATGAGCAGTTCTTC	CASSSNSTSSYNEQFF
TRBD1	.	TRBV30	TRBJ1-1	TGTGCCTTACAGGGGGTAAACATGTATTGGGAAGCTTTCTTT	CALQGVNMYWEAFF
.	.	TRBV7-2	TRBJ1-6	TGTGCCAGCAGCGCAAGACTCAATTCACCCCTCCACTTT	CASSARLNSPLHF
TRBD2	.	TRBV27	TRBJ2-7	TGTGCCACCTCGCCCCTGGCTAGCGGGACATACGAGCAGTACTTC	CATSPLASGTYEQYF
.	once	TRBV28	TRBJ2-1	TGTGCCAGCAGTTTGGTAGCAAATGAGCAGTTCTTC	CASSLVANEQFF
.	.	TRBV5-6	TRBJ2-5	TGTGCCAGCAGCTCCACTAGTTGCGAGACCCAGTACTTC	CASSSTSCETQYF
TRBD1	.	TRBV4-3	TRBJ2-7	TGCGCCAGCAGCGCGACGGACAGGGCCGACGAGCAGTACTTC	CASSATDRADEQYF
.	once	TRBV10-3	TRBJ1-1	TGTGCCATCAGTGAGTTAGTATCGGTCGTGAACACTGAAGCTTTCTTT	CAISELVSVVNTEAFF
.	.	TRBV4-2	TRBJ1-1	TGTGCCAGCAGCCAAGATGTGGGCGCTGAAGCTTTCTTT	CASSQDVGAEAFF
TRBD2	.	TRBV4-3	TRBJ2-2	TGCGCCAGCAGCCAAGAGTGGACTAGCGGGTACACCGGGGAGCTGTTTTTT	CASSQEWTSGYTGELFF
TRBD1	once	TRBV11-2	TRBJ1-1	TGTGCCAGCAGCACCCCGGCAGGGGGTTATGAAGCTTTCTTT	CASSTPAGGYEAFF
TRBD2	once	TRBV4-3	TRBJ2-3	TGCGCCAGCAGCCTCGGGTCTAGCGGAATGACAGATACGCAGTATTTT	CASSLGSSGMTDTQYF
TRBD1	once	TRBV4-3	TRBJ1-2	TGCGCCAGCAGCCATCTAACAGGGGGCCTGTTCTATGGCTACACCTTC	CASSHLTGGLFYGYTF
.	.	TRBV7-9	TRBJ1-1	TGTGCCAGCAGCTTAAATAGTGAAGCTTTCTTT	CASSLNSEAFF
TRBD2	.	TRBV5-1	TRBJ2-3	TGCGCCAGCAGCTTGGGAGGGACTAGCGGGACGAACACAGATACGCAGTATTTT	CASSLGGTSGTNTDTQYF
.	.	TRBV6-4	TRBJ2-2	TGTGCCAGCAAGCCCCATCCGGAGCTGTTTTTT	CASKPHPELFF
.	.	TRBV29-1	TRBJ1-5	TGCAGCGTTGCCGCCAGTCACAATCAGCCCCAGCATTTT	CSVAASHNQPQHF
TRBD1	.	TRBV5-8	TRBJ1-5	TGTGCCAGCAGCTTGCGGGACAGGGTCAATAAGCCCCAGCATTTT	CASSLRDRVNKPQHF
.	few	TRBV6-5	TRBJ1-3	TGTGCCAGCAGTGTGGAGACAGGCGGTGGAAACACCATATATTTT	CASSVETGGGNTIYF
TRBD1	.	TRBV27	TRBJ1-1	TGTGCCAGCAGTTTACAGGGCAGGGGGCGAAGGCCCCTGTGGGAGGGTGAAGCTTTCTTT	CASSLQGRGRRPLWEGEAFF
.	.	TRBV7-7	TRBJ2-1	TGTGCTAGCAGCTTACTAGGCAGGGATGATGAGCAGTTCTTC	CASSLLGRDDEQFF